This T cell receptor (beta chain) stems from a study of T cell responses to AZD1222 COVID-19 vaccine. Study-wide context: Second-dose intervals near 4 or 12 weeks were combined. Study-wide points: Targets within unmutated variant regions were reportedly found for nearly half of spike-specific TCRs. White British people made up most donors, females outnumbered males, and clonal diversity was possibly underestimated. Following two doses of AZD1222, Spike-specific TCR breadth and depth rose.

Clones were sequenced by immunoSEQ multiplex PCR, and TCRdb holds only the in-frame ones, with some missing. The repertoire holds around 140,000 clones, with 90% to 95% as singletons. CDR3 length equals 16 residues. V shed 1 base, J shed 4 bases, and the junction held 6 bases outside the gene matches. Per the germline V gene, CDR1 is SEHNR and CDR2 is FQNEAQ (reference sequence). A remark on this clone: What it recognizes is unknown.

The sequence was obtained from an adult in good health. The sample in question was peripheral blood, obtained on day 0 of AZD1222 vaccination. The chain is built from TRBV7-9 and TRBJ2-1, with 8 bases aligning to TRBD2. This chain's CDR3 is CASSLVGGGPYNEQFF. CDR3 in DNA: TGTGCCAGCAGCTTAGTAGGCGGGGGGCCTTACAATGAGCAGTTCTTC.